A single sample gave rise to the 27 T cell receptor beta chains below, sequenced in a study of T cell repertoires in cytomegalovirus infection. TCRdb re-called the reads with MiXCR, one entry per CDR3 protein. The sample has over 300,000 distinct CDR3 sequences, 15% to 20% seen once. The specimen sequenced was PBMCs. The receptor set was obtained from a human donor in good health (CMV status not recorded). Some clones in this sample may be carry-over from other donors' samples.

This rearrangement joins TRBV4-1 to TRBJ1-2, with a tentative D call TRBD1 (5 bases). Germline V gives CDR1 MGHRA, CDR2 YSYEKL. Between the trimmed V and J ends, which lost 0 bases and 8 bases, there was a span of 10 bases. The CDR3 has 13 residues. CDR3 protein: CASSQDVQGGYTF. The CDR3 nucleotides read TGCGCCAGCAGCCAAGACGTCCAGGGAGGCTACACCTTC.

In its sample, this clonotype was seen a few times. This rearrangement joins TRBV29-1 to TRBJ2-7, with D perhaps matching TRBD1 (6 bases). The V gene's germline CDR1 is SQVTM and CDR2 ANQGSEA. The V end lost 6 bases, the J end lost 3 bases, and 15 bases lay between the germline ends. The CDR3 consists of 13 residues. CDR3 protein: CSVSQGQNYEQYF. The CDR3 bases are TGCAGCGTGTCTCAAGGACAGAACTACGAGCAGTACTTC.

In this sample, this clonotype turned up a few times. The chain recombines TRBV11-2 with TRBJ2-1; 10 bases agree with TRBD2. V shed 3 bases, J shed 6 bases, and the junction held 5 bases outside the gene matches. Germline V CDR1 and CDR2: SGHAT, FQNNGV. The CDR3 sequence is 15 residues long. The CDR3 reads CASSFTTSGLNEQFF. Written as DNA, the CDR3 is TGTGCCAGCAGCTTCACGACTAGCGGGCTCAATGAGCAGTTCTTC.

This clonotype was counted a few times. CDR3 nucleotide sequence: TGTGCCAGCAGCCAAGATTGGCCTAGCGTCTACAATGAGCAGTTCTTC. Amino acids: CASSQDWPSVYNEQFF. The chain couples TRBV4-2 to TRBJ2-1; possible D gene TRBD2, 6 bases. Germline V gives CDR1 LGHNA, CDR2 YNFKEQ. V shed 0 bases and J shed 3 bases, with 12 bases lying between them. The CDR3 runs 16 residues.

The gene calls are TRBV5-4 and TRBJ2-3; 7 bases are shared with TRBD1. The germline V gene has CDR1 SGHNT and CDR2 YYREEE (reference sequence). The V and J ends lost 4 bases and 4 bases, in that order; junction bases with no gene match: 6. CDR3 size: 14 residues. CDR3 nucleotide sequence: TGTGCCAGCAGCAGGGGACAGAGCCCAGATACGCAGTATTTT. It translates to CASSRGQSPDTQYF. The whole variable domain, remainder taken from reference TRBV5-4 and TRBJ2-3, is ETGVTQSPTHLIKTRGQQVTLRCSSQSGHNTVSWYQQALGQGPQFIFQYYREEENGRGNFPPRFSGLQFPNYSSELNVNALELDDSALYLCASSRGQSPDTQYFGPGTRLTVL.

This clonotype was counted ten times or more. The chain uses TRBV2 and TRBJ2-1; 8 bases map to TRBD2. The V segment lost 7 bases and the J segment 3 bases; nucleotides outside the gene matches: 8. Looked up from germline, CDR1 is SNHLY and CDR2 is FYNNEI. The CDR3 has 15 amino acids. The CDR3 protein is CASKPGGVFYNEQFF. The DNA for the CDR3 is TGTGCCAGCAAACCGGGAGGGGTTTTCTACAATGAGCAGTTCTTC.

V gene TRBV27 combines with J gene TRBJ2-7; tentatively, D is TRBD1 (6 bases). From germline, CDR1 is MNHEY and CDR2 SMNVEV (reference sequence). Between the trimmed V and J ends, which lost 4 bases and 4 bases, there was a span of 14 bases. The CDR3 length is 14 residues. The CDR3 DNA is TGTGCCAGCAGTTCCAAGGGCCAGGGGTACGAGCAGTACTTC. It codes for CASSSKGQGYEQYF.

This chain uses TRBV7-2 with TRBJ1-2; D remains unclear. The ends were cut back, 5 bases at V and 6 bases at J, with 19 bases in the middle. Germline V gene data show CDR1 as SGHTA and CDR2 as FQGNSA. The CDR3 has 15 residues. For the CDR3, the DNA is TGTGCCAGCAGCCTATTGGGTTACGGCTCGGATGGCTACACCTTC. It specifies CASSLLGYGSDGYTF.

The rearrangement links TRBV20-1 to TRBJ2-3; TRBD2 aligns across 11 bases. The junction had 11 bases not matched to a gene; V was cut back by 2 bases and J by 4 bases. This CDR3 spans 17 amino acids. In germline, CDR1 is DFQATT, CDR2 SNEGSKA (reference sequence). CDR3 residues: CSARQPGLADIADTQYF. The CDR3 nucleotides are TGCAGTGCTAGACAGCCGGGACTAGCGGATATCGCAGATACGCAGTATTTT.

The table lists this clonotype with a few counts. The chain uses TRBV7-2 and TRBJ2-3; D ambiguous. The CDR3 spans 11 residues. The ends were cut back, 7 bases at V and 6 bases at J, with 8 bases in the middle. Per the germline V gene, CDR1 is SGHTA and CDR2 is FQGNSA. CDR3 residues: CASTLSDTQYF. The CDR3 DNA follows: TGTGCCAGCACCCTTTCGGATACGCAGTATTTT.

The chain employs TRBV6-5 and TRBJ1-1; D possibly corresponds to TRBD1 (5 bases). This CDR3 contains 14 residues. CDR1 and CDR2 (germline): MNHEY, SVGAGI. V gave up 7 bases and J gave up 5 bases, with 17 bases separating them. This CDR3 reads CASNGAGAVTEAFF. The CDR3 coding sequence is TGTGCCAGCAATGGGGCAGGCGCCGTGACTGAAGCTTTCTTT.

This clonotype was detected a few times. This chain joins TRBV2 and TRBJ1-1; 7 bases map to TRBD1. Per germline, CDR1 SNHLY and CDR2 FYNNEI. Unmatched junction bases numbered 1, after V lost 8 bases and J lost 1 base. The CDR3 extends over 12 amino acids. The CDR3 nucleotides are TGTGCCAGCCACAGGGGGAACACTGAAGCTTTCTTT. It specifies CASHRGNTEAFF.

Turning to this clonotype: A read error is possible here, since a much larger clone lies one base away. The CDR3 carries no conserved terminal phenylalanine or tryptophan, so it likely arises from a read error. This rearrangement joins TRBV5-1 to TRBJ2-1, with D unclear. Trimming took 1 base from V and 7 from J, leaving 12 bases between them. This CDR3 is 14 amino acids long. From germline, CDR1 is SGHRS and CDR2 YFSETQ. The CDR3 DNA sequence: TGCGCCAGCAGCTTGAGGACCGACGCGAATGAGCAGTTCTTA. Protein product: CASSLRTDANEQFL.

This clonotype has just a few counts. The genes are TRBV6-1 and TRBJ1-5, with D maybe TRBD1 (5 bases). V lost 5 bases and J 7 bases, leaving 15 bases between the germline ends. CDR1 and CDR2 (germline): MNHNS, SASEGT. The CDR3 runs to 14 residues. Here the CDR3 reads CASSSHSGGQPQHF. CDR3 nucleotides: TGTGCCAGCAGTTCCCACAGCGGGGGACAGCCCCAGCATTTT.

At least ten counts were recorded for this clonotype. The chain has TRBV5-6 and TRBJ1-4; no clear D gene. V was shortened by 4 bases and J by 3 bases, with 16 bases between the two germline ends. Germline V gives CDR1 SGHDT, CDR2 YYEEEE. This CDR3 spans 16 amino acids. As DNA, the CDR3 is TGTGCCAGCAGCCCCTTTTGGGCCCAAGCTAATGAAAAACTGTTTTTT. Translated: CASSPFWAQANEKLFF.

This chain uses TRBV20-1 with TRBJ1-2; D is undetermined. Germline lookup yields CDR1 DFQATT and CDR2 SNEGSKA (reference sequence). The CDR3 extends over 14 amino acids. Trimming stripped 5 bases from V and 2 bases from J, with 15 bases between. The CDR3 sequence: CSAYSADSNYGYTF. CDR3 nucleotides: TGCAGTGCTTACTCGGCGGACTCAAACTATGGCTACACCTTC.

This clonotype was picked up many times. Here the CDR3 DNA reads TGTGCCAGCAGCATTCCGACTAGCGGGGGGGCCGGTAGTGAGCAGTTCTTC. This sequence encodes CASSIPTSGGAGSEQFF. V usage is TRBV7-3 and J usage is TRBJ2-1; 14 bases are shared with TRBD2. The CDR3 runs to 17 residues. The V gene's germline CDR1 is SGHTA and CDR2 FQGTGA. With 5 bases clipped from V and 9 bases from J, the junction kept 12 bases outside the gene matches. Based on the CDR3 plus reference TRBV7-3 and TRBJ2-1, the full variable domain is GAGVSQTPSNKVTEKGKYVELRCDPISGHTALYWYRQSLGQGPEFLIYFQGTGAADDSGLPNDRFFAVRPEGSVSTLKIQRTERGDSAVYLCASSIPTSGGAGSEQFFGPGTRLTVL.

This clonotype was seen more than once but under ten times. One end of the junction varies from germline; a read error may be responsible. The V gene is TRBV7-7, the J gene TRBJ2-5; D not resolved. There are 14 residues in the CDR3. The germline gives CDR1 SSHAT, CDR2 FNYEAQ (reference sequence). CDR3 loop: CASSPGPLEQTQYF. DNA of the CDR3: TGTGCTAGCAGCCCTGGGCCTTTGGAGCAGACCCAGTACTTC.

This clonotype was recorded at least ten times. The genes are TRBV29-1 and TRBJ2-7; 13 bases line up with TRBD2. The CDR3 spans 15 residues. With V trimmed by 7 bases and J by 4 bases, 10 bases remained unmatched. Per the germline V gene, CDR1 is SQVTM and CDR2 is ANQGSEA. The CDR3 is CSARGLAGSPYEQYF. The CDR3 DNA follows: TGCAGCGCTCGGGGACTAGCGGGGAGCCCTTACGAGCAGTACTTC.

The V and J genes are TRBV20-1 and TRBJ1-1; no reliable D call. The length of the CDR3 is 13 residues. Germline V gives CDR1 DFQATT, CDR2 SNEGSKA (reference sequence). V lost 3 bases, J lost 0 bases, and 8 bases lay in between. CDR3 bases: TGCAGTGCTAGCACGGCGTTGAACACTGAAGCTTTCTTT. Translating gives CSASTALNTEAFF.

This clonotype was detected once. Relative to the germline gene, one junction end is altered; a read error may explain this. The rearrangement links TRBV10-3 to TRBJ2-7; D gene unclear. The CDR3 sequence is 12 residues long. Germline V lookup: CDR1 ENHRY, CDR2 SYGVKD. The CDR3: CAISETSDERYF. The CDR3 nucleotides are TGTGCCATCAGTGAAACCAGCGACGAGCGGTACTTC.

A few counts support this clonotype. The chain is built from TRBV6-2 or TRBV6-3 and TRBJ2-5; possible D gene TRBD1, 6 bases. V lost 6 bases, J lost 3 bases, and 17 bases lay in between. The CDR3 has 15 amino acids. Per germline, CDR1 MNHEY and CDR2 SVGEGT. CDR3 nucleotides: TGTGCCAGCAGGGAACAGGGTACCAGAGAAGAGACCCAGTACTTC. It codes for CASREQGTREETQYF.

The J gene is TRBJ2-5, the V gene TRBV19; no clear D. Germline CDR1 and CDR2: LNHDA and SQIVND (reference sequence). The CDR3 length is 13 residues. The V gene lost 3 bases and the J gene lost 7 bases, with 12 bases spanning the gap. The CDR3 region has the DNA TGTGCCAGTAGTATTCAAAGCCTGGGGACCCAGTACTTC. This translates into CASSIQSLGTQYF.

Of note for this clonotype: This may stem from a read error, because a much larger clone lies one nucleotide away. The chain carries TRBV19 and TRBJ1-1; 8 nucleotides match TRBD1. The CDR3 sequence is 15 residues long. V gave up 9 bases and J gave up 6 bases; unmatched junction bases: 15. Germline-derived CDR1 and CDR2 are LNHDA and SQIVND (reference sequence). In nucleotides, the CDR3 is TGTGCCAGCCACCCCGGACAGGGATTAGGCTCTGAAGCTTTCTTT. This sequence encodes CASHPGQGLGSEAFF.

This clonotype was seen more than once but under ten times. The chain combines TRBV4-2 with TRBJ1-5, with D maybe TRBD1 (6 bases). This CDR3 has 15 amino acids. With 1 base removed from V and 5 bases from J, the gap between germline ends came to 12 bases. Germline V gene lookup returns CDR1 LGHNA and CDR2 YNFKEQ. This CDR3 reads CASSQGPGEHQPQHF. The CDR3 DNA sequence: TGTGCCAGCAGCCAAGGACCAGGGGAACATCAGCCCCAGCATTTT.

There are many counts of this clonotype. This rearrangement joins TRBV3-1 to TRBJ2-1, with D unresolved. V was shortened by 1 base and J by 9 bases, with 7 bases between the two germline ends. The CDR3 length is 12 residues. Germline-derived CDR1 and CDR2 are LGHDT and YNNKEL (reference sequence). CDR3 sequence (DNA): TGTGCCAGCAGCCAAGCTCGCGGTGAGCAGTTCTTC. Its protein is CASSQARGEQFF.

This clonotype was picked up many times. V and J are TRBV7-2 and TRBJ2-7, with D unresolved. Germline V gives CDR1 SGHTA, CDR2 FQGNSA. V lost 2 bases and J 2 bases, leaving 19 bases between the germline ends. CDR3 size: 17 residues. The CDR3 sequence is CASSLYSDHLGPYEQYF. The CDR3 bases are TGTGCCAGCAGCTTATATTCAGATCACCTCGGCCCCTACGAGCAGTACTTC.